This T cell receptor (beta chain) appears in the sequencing data of a study of blood T cells in healthy people across ages. V lost 1 base to trimming and J lost 5 bases, with 14 bases between them. Germline values: CDR1 DFQATT, CDR2 SNEGSKA (reference sequence). This CDR3 spans 14 amino acids. This clonotype was seen only a few times. Primers used in a second PCR of about 7 to 12 cycles were a sample-barcoded 5' primer and a J-beta primer mix. Researchers report that a template-switch adaptor with 12 random nucleotides tagged each cDNA molecule. All samples yielded 2.5 million or more CDR3-containing paired-end reads. TCRdb reprocessed the 5' RACE reads via MiXCR and lists one record per CDR3 protein. This sample yields hundreds of thousands of distinct CDR3 sequences, of which roughly 53% are seen a single time; more than 35% belongs to the top ten.

The chain joins TRBV20-1 to TRBJ2-5; D perhaps matches TRBD2 (5 bases). The sequenced material came from blood. The clonotype originates from a man in his fifties or sixties in good health. CDR3 amino acids: CSARGPSFVETQYF. For the CDR3, the DNA is TGCAGTGCTAGAGGACCTAGCTTTGTGGAGACCCAGTACTTC.